A selection of T cell receptor beta chains follows, all from one sample in a study of blood T cell repertoires in COVID-19. The protocol was immunoSEQ multiplex PCR, while the TCRdb copy is restricted to in-frame clones and leaves out a portion. The repertoire includes 200,000 to 250,000 clones, 80% to 85% of them detected once, and 2% to 2.5% sits in the top ten. Sequencing was carried out using peripheral blood. The receptors derive from a woman aged 55-70 years with acute or convalescent COVID-19. The CDR3 runs from the conserved cysteine through the conserved F or W. The D gene is left open where the match is weak. Not all rows give a size; the values are once, few, many and, for expanded clones, a class.

TRBJ1-6 | TRBV6-5 | - | - | CASSYRKTVISLHF | TGTGCCAGCAGTTACCGAAAGACTGTAATATCCCTCCACTTT
TRBJ1-2 | TRBV28 | - | - | CASSLTGIGYTF | TGTGCCAGCAGTCTAACAGGGATTGGCTACACCTTC
TRBJ1-2 | TRBV5-6 | - | - | CASSPTILQGEHYGYTF | TGTGCCAGCAGCCCCACGATCTTACAGGGAGAGCACTATGGCTACACCTTC
TRBJ2-2 | TRBV7-2 | once | TRBD1 | CASSLALGQAVTGELFF | TGTGCCAGCAGCTTAGCCCTGGGACAGGCAGTCACCGGGGAGCTGTTTTTT
TRBJ2-7 | TRBV15 | few | - | CATSRDLGRGNEQYF | TGTGCCACCAGCAGAGATCTGGGCAGGGGAAACGAGCAGTACTTC
TRBJ1-5 | TRBV5-8 | - | - | CASSFPGRRPQHF | TGTGCCAGCAGCTTCCCGGGAAGGAGGCCCCAGCATTTT
TRBJ2-7 | TRBV6-6 | - | TRBD2 | CASSFQPGLGSYEQYF | TGTGCCAGCAGTTTCCAACCGGGACTAGGTTCCTACGAGCAGTACTTC
TRBJ1-2 | TRBV11-1 | few | TRBD1 | CASSLNDRDYGYTF | TGTGCCAGCAGCTTAAACGACAGGGATTATGGCTACACCTTC
TRBJ1-1 | TRBV12-3/TRBV12-4 | - | - | CASSFGVDTEAFF | TGTGCCAGCAGTTTCGGGGTAGACACTGAAGCTTTCTTT
TRBJ1-1 | TRBV7-2 | - | - | CASSLYSNTEAFF | TGTGCCAGCAGCTTATACAGTAACACTGAAGCTTTCTTT
TRBJ2-2 | TRBV5-1 | - | TRBD1 | CASSLQGALNGELFF | TGCGCCAGCAGCTTACAGGGGGCGCTAAACGGGGAGCTGTTTTTT
TRBJ1-2 | TRBV18 | - | - | CASSPGGGPNYGYTF | TGTGCCAGCTCCCCGGGCGGGGGGCCTAACTATGGCTACACCTTC
TRBJ1-2 | TRBV6-2/TRBV6-3 | - | - | CASSYGQGRGYTF | TGTGCCAGCAGTTACGGGCAGGGCCGTGGCTACACCTTC
TRBJ2-2 | TRBV7-9 | - | TRBD1 | CASSRTGSNGELFF | TGTGCCAGCAGCCGGACAGGATCCAACGGGGAGCTGTTTTTT
TRBJ1-1 | TRBV3-1/TRBV3-2 | - | TRBD1 | CASRDRGWGGTEAFF | TGTGCCAGCAGGGACAGGGGATGGGGAGGGACTGAAGCTTTCTTT
TRBJ1-1 | TRBV7-8 | - | TRBD1 | CASSVRQGTEAFF | TGTGCCAGCAGCGTCCGACAGGGCACTGAAGCTTTCTTT
TRBJ1-5 | TRBV18 | - | - | CASSPQRTGGNQPQHF | TGTGCCAGCTCACCCCAAAGAACAGGCGGCAATCAGCCCCAGCATTTT